This TCR beta chain is drawn from a study of vaccination and CD4 T cells after COVID-19. Looking at the study overall: Stimulation of cells relied on overlapping spike peptides derived from SARS-CoV-2, HCoV-NL63, HCoV-OC43 and HCoV-229E. General study results and limits: Post-vaccination, and not before, a median 86.3% of reactive clones appeared in convalescent patients. Spike mono-reactivity was found in 304 of 307 vaccine-specific clones from convalescent patients.

As concerns this clonotype: Its matching antigen is unknown.

This CDR3 comprises 15 residues. CDR1 is SGHVS and CDR2 is FNYEAQ in the germline V gene. The V gene lost 5 bases and the J gene lost 7 bases, with 17 bases spanning the gap. The treatment here: approximately nine-day PBMC culture with coronavirus spike peptide pools or control peptides (ViraFEST assay). Positive PCR tests dated from March to December 2020, predating US Alpha, Beta and Delta variants. The assay that was used to sequence DNA from cultured CD4+ T cells was the Oncomine TCR Beta short-read assay. TCRdb called the PCR reads again in MiXCR, with one record for every CDR3 protein. Counted here are 16,000 or so distinct CDR3 sequences, approximately 50% occurring once; the ten biggest clones make up approximately 3.7%.

This receptor was taken from a human donor who had recovered from COVID-19. This specimen was CD4+ T cells from blood, cultured in vitro, taken before SARS-CoV-2 vaccination. The gene calls are TRBV7-6 and TRBJ2-2; D is perhaps TRBD1 or TRBD2 (6 bases each). The CDR3 reads CASSAQGRGDGELFF. The CDR3, as DNA: TGTGCCAGCAGCGCACAGGGAAGGGGGGACGGGGAGCTGTTTTTT.